These 15 T cell receptor beta chains were all obtained from the same sample, sequenced in a study of blood T cells in healthy people across ages. A second about 7 to 12 cycle PCR used barcoded and J-beta primers. In TCRdb, the 5' RACE reads were re-called with MiXCR into one record per CDR3 protein. The sample contains hundreds of thousands of distinct CDR3 sequences, under 70% of which appear only once. The sequenced sample was blood. These TCRs come from a man aged 55 to 69 in good health.

The CDR3 DNA sequence: TGTGCCAGCAGCTTAGACCCAGGGGTGAGAGAGCAGTACTTC. Its translation is CASSLDPGVREQYF. V usage is TRBV11-2 and J usage is TRBJ2-5, with D possibly TRBD1 on 6 matching bases. Germline CDR1 SGHAT, CDR2 FQNNGV. The CDR3 is made up of 14 amino acids. Trimming cost V 0 bases and J 11 bases, with 16 bases left between them. Together with reference TRBV11-2 and TRBJ2-5, the CDR3 gives the full variable domain: EAGVAQSPRYKIIEKRQSVAFWCNPISGHATLYWYQQILGQGPKLLIQFQNNGVVDDSQLPKDRFSAERLKGVDSTLKIQPAKLEDSAVYLCASSLDPGVREQYFGPGTRLLVL.

In its sample, this clonotype was seen many times. The rearrangement links TRBV10-3 to TRBJ2-7; 7 nucleotides align to TRBD1. CDR1 ENHRY and CDR2 SYGVKD come from the germline V gene. This CDR3 spans 15 amino acids. With 7 bases clipped from V and 0 bases from J, the junction kept 9 bases outside the gene matches. CDR3 DNA sequence: TGTGCCATCAAGGGGGCCGGGACACACTCCTACGAGCAGTACTTC. Amino acids: CAIKGAGTHSYEQYF.

The chain carries TRBV4-1 and TRBJ2-1; 9 bases line up with TRBD1. The trim removed 0 bases at V and 5 bases at J, leaving 23 bases unmatched. CDR3 length: 22 residues. Germline CDR1 reads MGHRA; CDR2 reads YSYEKL. The CDR3 spells CASSQEPYPVGQGTNVNNEQFF. Here the CDR3 DNA reads TGCGCCAGCAGCCAAGAACCCTATCCCGTTGGACAGGGGACTAATGTGAACAATGAGCAGTTCTTC.

The chain is built from TRBV7-2 and TRBJ2-7, with 7 bases that match TRBD2. The germline gives CDR1 SGHTA, CDR2 FQGNSA. J gave up 4 bases and V 6 bases, and 15 bases lay outside the gene matches. This CDR3 comprises 16 residues. CDR3 sequence reads: CASSPGRGTGLYEQYF. Here the CDR3 DNA reads TGTGCCAGCAGTCCGGGGAGGGGAACTGGCCTTTACGAGCAGTACTTC.

The V and J genes are TRBV11-2 and TRBJ2-1; weak D call: TRBD2 (6 bases). The CDR3 totals 21 residues. The V and J ends lost 0 bases and 6 bases respectively, with 30 bases between them. CDR1 is SGHAT and CDR2 is FQNNGV in the germline V gene. CDR3 sequence reads: CASSLESRRYGGWRGSNEQFF. The DNA of the CDR3 is TGTGCCAGCAGCTTAGAAAGCCGGCGGTATGGCGGTTGGCGGGGTTCCAATGAGCAGTTCTTC.

Only one count was recorded for this clonotype. The CDR3 DNA follows: TGTGCCAGCAGCCACGCGTCTACGCAGTATTTT. Translating it yields CASSHASTQYF. The chain employs TRBV14 and TRBJ2-3, with D unclear. Germline V gives CDR1 SGHDN, CDR2 FVKESK. V lost 3 bases and J lost 8, with 6 bases in between. This CDR3 region has 11 residues.

The V and J genes are TRBV20-1 and TRBJ2-1, with 7 bases aligning to TRBD1. There are 19 residues in the CDR3. The V gene's germline CDR1 is DFQATT and CDR2 SNEGSKA (reference sequence). The V and J ends lost 1 base and 0 bases, in that order; junction bases with no gene match: 15. As DNA, the CDR3 is TGCAGTGCTAGAGTGGACAGGAGTAGGGGCTTAGGCTCCTACAATGAGCAGTTCTTC. Residues: CSARVDRSRGLGSYNEQFF.

The rearrangement joins TRBV12-3 or TRBV12-4 to TRBJ1-2, with unresolved D. V was cut by 8 bases and J by 5 bases, with 9 bases left in between. The CDR3 sequence is 11 residues long. The CDR3 reads CASFGGYGYTF. The CDR3 DNA sequence: TGTGCCAGCTTCGGCGGGTATGGCTACACCTTC.

The genes are TRBV27 and TRBJ2-5, with TRBD1 identical over 8 bases. Germline loops: CDR1 MNHEY, CDR2 SMNVEV (reference sequence). The CDR3 is 17 residues long. V lost 4 bases to trimming and J lost 1 base; unmatched junction nucleotides: 11. The CDR3 DNA reads as TGTGCCAGCAGTTCCCTAACTCGAACAGGGGGCCAAGAGACCCAGTACTTC. Its protein is CASSSLTRTGGQETQYF.

This clonotype was seen more than once but under ten times. This sequence joins TRBV10-3 and TRBJ2-1; D ambiguous. The germline V and J ends were trimmed by 0 bases and 2 bases, with 14 bases remaining between them. The CDR3 is 17 amino acids. Germline values: CDR1 ENHRY, CDR2 SYGVKD. The CDR3 reads CAISESSQGLAYNEQFF. DNA of the CDR3: TGTGCCATCAGTGAGTCGTCTCAAGGGTTGGCCTACAATGAGCAGTTCTTC.

This clonotype was detected many times. V gene TRBV28 combines with J gene TRBJ2-1; D may be TRBD2 (5 bases). With 6 bases removed from V and 6 bases from J, the gap between germline ends came to 6 bases. CDR3 length: 11 amino acids. Germline CDR1 MDHEN, CDR2 SYDVKM. CDR3 bases: TGTGCCAGCAGGGAGGCCAATGAGCAGTTCTTC. It is translated as CASREANEQFF.

This clonotype came up once. V gene TRBV7-9 combines with J gene TRBJ2-2, with no clear D. V lost 1 base and J 7 bases, leaving 7 bases between the germline ends. This CDR3 spans 13 amino acids. Germline V gene data show CDR1 as SEHNR and CDR2 as FQNEAQ (reference sequence). The CDR3 region has the DNA TGTGCCAGCAGCTTAGAAGGGAACGGGGAGCTGTTTTTT. The encoded protein is CASSLEGNGELFF.

This chain connects TRBV10-3 to TRBJ2-5; no clear D gene. Germline V CDR1 and CDR2: ENHRY, SYGVKD. This CDR3 has 13 amino acids. Between the trimmed V and J ends, which lost 3 bases and 11 bases, there was a span of 16 bases. The CDR3 sequence is CAISDLANTEQYF. Written as DNA, the CDR3 is TGTGCCATCAGTGATTTGGCCAACACGGAGCAGTACTTC.

The chain has TRBV6-2 or TRBV6-3 and TRBJ2-7; 10 bases agree with TRBD1. Germline-derived CDR1 and CDR2 are MNHEY and SVGEGT. The CDR3 sequence is 16 residues long. The ends lost 2 bases at V and 5 bases at J; junction bases unmatched: 9. Here the CDR3 reads CASSYDWDRGSDEQYF. DNA of the CDR3: TGTGCCAGCAGTTACGACTGGGACAGGGGAAGCGACGAGCAGTACTTC.

This clonotype was detected only a few times. The chain links TRBV2 to TRBJ1-2, with D unclear. CDR1 and CDR2 from the germline V gene are SNHLY and FYNNEI. CDR3 size: 11 residues. V was cut by 5 bases and J by 5 bases, with 6 bases left in between. The CDR3 region is CASSFQYGYTF. In DNA, the CDR3 is TGTGCCAGCAGTTTCCAATATGGCTACACCTTC.